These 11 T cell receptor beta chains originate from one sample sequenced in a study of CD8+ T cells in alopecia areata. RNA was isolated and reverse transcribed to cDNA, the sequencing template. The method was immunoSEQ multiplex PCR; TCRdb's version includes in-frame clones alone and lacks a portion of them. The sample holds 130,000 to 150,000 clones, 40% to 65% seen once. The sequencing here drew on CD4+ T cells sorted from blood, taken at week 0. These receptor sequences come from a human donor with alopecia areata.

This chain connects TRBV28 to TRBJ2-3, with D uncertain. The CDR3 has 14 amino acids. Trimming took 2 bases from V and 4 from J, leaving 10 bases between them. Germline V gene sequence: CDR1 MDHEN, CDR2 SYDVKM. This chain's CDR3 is CASSLRGGPDTQYF. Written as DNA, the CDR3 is TGTGCCAGCAGTTTAAGAGGTGGGCCAGATACGCAGTATTTT.

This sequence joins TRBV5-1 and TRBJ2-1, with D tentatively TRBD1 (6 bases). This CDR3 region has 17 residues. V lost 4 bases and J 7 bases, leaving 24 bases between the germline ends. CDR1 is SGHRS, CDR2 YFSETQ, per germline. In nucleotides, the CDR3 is TGCGCCAGCAGCCAGACCCTGACAGGCCTCATGGGTAATGAGCAGTTCTTC. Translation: CASSQTLTGLMGNEQFF.

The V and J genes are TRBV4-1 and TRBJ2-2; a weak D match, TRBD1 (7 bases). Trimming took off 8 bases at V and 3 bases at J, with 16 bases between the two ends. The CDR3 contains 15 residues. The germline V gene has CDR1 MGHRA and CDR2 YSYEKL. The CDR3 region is CASSGGLRDTGELFF. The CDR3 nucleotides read TGCGCCAGCTCAGGGGGACTCCGGGACACCGGGGAGCTGTTTTTT.

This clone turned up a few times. Here the CDR3 reads CSATGTGGAEQYF. Written as DNA, the CDR3 is TGCAGCGCAACCGGGACAGGGGGCGCCGAGCAGTACTTC. The chain couples TRBV29-1 to TRBJ2-7, with 12 nucleotides matching TRBD1. From germline, CDR1 is SQVTM and CDR2 ANQGSEA. The V segment lost 7 bases and the J segment 6 bases; nucleotides outside the gene matches: 7. CDR3 size: 13 residues.

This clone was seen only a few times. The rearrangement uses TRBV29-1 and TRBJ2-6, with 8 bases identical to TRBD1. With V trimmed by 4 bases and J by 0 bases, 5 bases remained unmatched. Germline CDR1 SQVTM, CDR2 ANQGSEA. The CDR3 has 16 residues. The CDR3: CSVGGTGLSGANVLTF. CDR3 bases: TGCAGCGTTGGCGGGACAGGACTCTCTGGGGCCAACGTCCTGACTTTC.

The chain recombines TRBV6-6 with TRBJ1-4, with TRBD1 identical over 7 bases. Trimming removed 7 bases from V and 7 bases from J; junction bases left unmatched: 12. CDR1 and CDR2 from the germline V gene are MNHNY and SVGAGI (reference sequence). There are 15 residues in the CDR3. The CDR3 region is CASTRQGPPGEKLFF. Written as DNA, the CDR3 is TGTGCCAGCACTCGACAGGGCCCTCCAGGTGAAAAACTGTTTTTT.

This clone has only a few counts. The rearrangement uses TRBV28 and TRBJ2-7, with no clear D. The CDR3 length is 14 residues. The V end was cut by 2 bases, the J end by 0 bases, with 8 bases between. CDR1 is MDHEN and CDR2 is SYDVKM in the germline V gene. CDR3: CASSLGSNSYEQYF. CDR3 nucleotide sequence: TGTGCCAGCAGTTTAGGATCCAACTCCTACGAGCAGTACTTC.

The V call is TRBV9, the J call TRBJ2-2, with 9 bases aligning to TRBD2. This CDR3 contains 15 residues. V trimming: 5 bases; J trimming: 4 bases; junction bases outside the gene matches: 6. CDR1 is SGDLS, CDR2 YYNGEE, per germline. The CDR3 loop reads CASRSGRSGTGELFF. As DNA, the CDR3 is TGTGCCAGCAGGAGCGGGAGGTCCGGCACCGGGGAGCTGTTTTTT.

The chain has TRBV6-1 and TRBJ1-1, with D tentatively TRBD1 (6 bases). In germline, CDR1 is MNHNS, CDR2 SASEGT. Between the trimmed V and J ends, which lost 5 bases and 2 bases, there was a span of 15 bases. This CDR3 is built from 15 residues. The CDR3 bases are TGTGCCAGCAGTTCCGGGTCGACAGGAAACACTGAAGCTTTCTTT. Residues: CASSSGSTGNTEAFF.

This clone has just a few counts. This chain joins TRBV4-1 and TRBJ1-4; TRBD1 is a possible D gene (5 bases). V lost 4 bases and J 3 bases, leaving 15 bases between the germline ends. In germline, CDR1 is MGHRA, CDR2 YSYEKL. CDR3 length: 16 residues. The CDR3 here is CASSREGNRANEKLFF. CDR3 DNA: TGCGCCAGCAGCCGAGAGGGGAATCGTGCTAATGAAAAACTGTTTTTT.

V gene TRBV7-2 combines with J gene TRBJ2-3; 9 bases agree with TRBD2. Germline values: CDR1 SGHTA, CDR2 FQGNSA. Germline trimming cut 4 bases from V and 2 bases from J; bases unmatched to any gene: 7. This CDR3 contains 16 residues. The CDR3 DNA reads TGTGCCAGCAGCTCCGGGACTAGCAGAGTCACAGATACGCAGTATTTT. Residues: CASSSGTSRVTDTQYF.